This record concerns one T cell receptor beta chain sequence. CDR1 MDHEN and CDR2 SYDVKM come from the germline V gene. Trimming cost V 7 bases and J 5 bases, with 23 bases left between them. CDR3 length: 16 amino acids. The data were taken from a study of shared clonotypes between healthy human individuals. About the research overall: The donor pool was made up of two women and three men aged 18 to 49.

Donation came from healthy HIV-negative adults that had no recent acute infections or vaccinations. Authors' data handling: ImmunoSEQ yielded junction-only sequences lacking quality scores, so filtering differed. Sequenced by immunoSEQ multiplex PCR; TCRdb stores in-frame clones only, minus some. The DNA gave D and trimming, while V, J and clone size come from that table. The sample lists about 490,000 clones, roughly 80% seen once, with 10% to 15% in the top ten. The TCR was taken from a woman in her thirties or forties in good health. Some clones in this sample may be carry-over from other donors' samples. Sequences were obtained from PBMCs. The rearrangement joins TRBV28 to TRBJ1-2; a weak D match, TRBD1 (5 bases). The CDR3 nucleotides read TGTGCCAGCAACCCGCTGGGGCAGGAGGTCGGGTATGGCTACACCTTC. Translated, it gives CASNPLGQEVGYGYTF.